One and the same sample provided the 16 T cell receptor beta chains below, sequenced in a study of T cells in Graves' hyperthyroidism and ophthalmopathy. RNA transcripts yielded amplified TCR beta CDR3 regions. Using the HTBI primer set, a first-round RT-PCR was run on the TCR CDR3. TCRdb re-called the multiplex PCR reads with MiXCR, one entry per CDR3 protein. This table has hundreds of thousands of distinct CDR3 sequences, roughly 15% appearing once. Specimen: blood. These receptors were obtained from a young woman with Graves' hyperthyroidism.

There are many counts of this clonotype. The CDR3 loop reads CASSRSKGSPQHF. CDR3 DNA: TGTGCCAGCAGCCGTAGTAAGGGGTCGCCCCAGCATTTT. The chain employs TRBV11-1 and TRBJ1-5, with D tentatively TRBD1 (5 bases). The CDR3 covers 13 residues. Trimming shortened V by 5 bases and J by 9 bases, and 14 bases separated the two germline ends. From germline, CDR1 is SGHAT and CDR2 FQDESV (reference sequence).

This clonotype appeared many times. The genes are TRBV7-9 and TRBJ2-3; tentatively, D is TRBD1 (6 bases). Looked up from germline, CDR1 is SEHNR and CDR2 is FQNEAQ (reference sequence). The V end lost 3 bases, the J end lost 4 bases, and 11 bases lay between the germline ends. The CDR3 length is 14 residues. The CDR3 DNA reads as TGTGCCAGCAGCTTGACTGGGGGCTCAGATACGCAGTATTTT. Residues: CASSLTGGSDTQYF. Drawing the rest from reference TRBV7-9 and TRBJ2-3, the complete variable domain is DTGVSQNPRHKITKRGQNVTFRCDPISEHNRLYWYRQTLGQGPEFLTYFQNEAQLEKSRLLSDRFSAERPKGSFSTLEIQRTEQGDSAMYLCASSLTGGSDTQYFGPGTRLTVL.

This clonotype showed up just a few times. This chain joins TRBV18 and TRBJ2-2; 9 nucleotides match TRBD2. The trim removed 3 bases at V and 3 bases at J, leaving 5 bases unmatched. The CDR3 is 16 residues long. The germline V gene has CDR1 KGHSH and CDR2 LQKENI. CDR3 protein: CASSPGTSSYTGELFF. The CDR3 DNA is TGTGCCAGCTCACCGGGGACTAGCTCCTACACCGGGGAGCTGTTTTTT.

Details on this clonotype: At one end, the junction sequence differs from germline, possibly due to a read error. This rearrangement joins TRBV12-3 or TRBV12-4 to TRBJ1-1; tentatively, D is TRBD1 (6 bases). The length of the CDR3 is 13 residues. The CDR3 sequence: CAGSVLQGTEAFF. The CDR3 nucleotides are TGTGCCGGCAGTGTCCTCCAGGGGACTGAAGCTTTCTTT.

The chain combines TRBV29-1 with TRBJ1-1; 10 bases fit TRBD1. CDR1 is SQVTM, CDR2 ANQGSEA, per germline. CDR3 length: 14 amino acids. Unmatched junction bases numbered 4, after V lost 1 base and J lost 5 bases. CDR3 sequence (DNA): TGCAGCGTTGAAGGGGGACAGGGGCTAACTGAAGCTTTCTTT. This translates into CSVEGGQGLTEAFF.

The gene calls are TRBV15 and TRBJ2-2; TRBD1 might be the D (6 bases). The germline gives CDR1 LNHNV, CDR2 YYDKDF (reference sequence). V shed 0 bases and J shed 6 bases, with 14 bases lying between them. The CDR3 has 16 residues. The CDR3 DNA reads as TGTGCCACCAGCAGAGATCAGGCAGGGGTCCCCGGGGAGCTGTTTTTT. Translation: CATSRDQAGVPGELFF.

In its sample, this clonotype was seen many times. The chain recombines TRBV7-9 with TRBJ2-1; D gene unclear. From germline, CDR1 is SEHNR and CDR2 FQNEAQ (reference sequence). The CDR3 has 16 residues. Trimming shortened V by 2 bases and J by 9 bases, and 20 bases separated the two germline ends. The CDR3 sequence is CASSLPGLGSPPEQFF. CDR3 DNA sequence: TGTGCCAGCAGCTTACCCGGGCTAGGCTCCCCGCCTGAGCAGTTCTTC.

This clonotype turned up a few times. The V and J genes are TRBV7-2 and TRBJ1-3; 8 positions match TRBD1. CDR1 is SGHTA and CDR2 is FQGNSA in the germline V gene. Trimming removed 3 bases from V and 14 bases from J; junction bases left unmatched: 6. The CDR3 extends over 12 amino acids. The CDR3 spells CASSLGGQALYF. CDR3 bases: TGTGCCAGCAGCTTGGGGGGACAGGCGCTATATTTT.

V usage is TRBV29-1 and J usage is TRBJ1-2; the match to TRBD1 covers 7 bases. The CDR3 loop spans 17 amino acids. With V trimmed by 5 bases and J by 4 bases, 19 bases remained unmatched. Germline lookup yields CDR1 SQVTM and CDR2 ANQGSEA. The CDR3 DNA is TGCAGCGTTCCGAGTGAGGGGGCAATCAGTAGATTCTATGGCTACACCTTC. It yields the protein CSVPSEGAISRFYGYTF.

This clonotype has more than one count but fewer than ten. The chain couples TRBV5-1 to TRBJ2-1; TRBD2 aligns across 15 bases. V trimming: 7 bases; J trimming: 6 bases; junction bases outside the gene matches: 2. Germline V CDR1 and CDR2: SGHRS, YFSETQ. The CDR3 is made up of 14 amino acids. CDR3 region: CASAGLAGGNEQFF. The CDR3 bases are TGCGCCAGCGCGGGACTAGCGGGAGGCAATGAGCAGTTCTTC. Together with reference TRBV5-1 and TRBJ2-1, the CDR3 gives the full variable domain: KAGVTQTPRYLIKTRGQQVTLSCSPISGHRSVSWYQQTPGQGLQFLFEYFSETQRNKGNFPGRFSGRQFSNSRSEMNVSTLELGDSALYLCASAGLAGGNEQFFGPGTRLTVL.

This clonotype was recorded many times. J is TRBJ2-1 and V is TRBV6-1; D not certain. V was pared by 7 bases and J by 10 bases, with 23 bases between. The germline V gene has CDR1 MNHNS and CDR2 SASEGT. The CDR3 is 15 amino acids. The CDR3 DNA reads as TGTGCCAGCATGATGTCCCAAGTCAGAGTAAGGGAGCAGTTCTTC. Protein: CASMMSQVRVREQFF.

The table lists this clonotype with many counts. The genes are TRBV30 and TRBJ1-2; D is possibly TRBD1 (6 bases). Germline CDR1 reads GTSNPN; CDR2 reads SVGIG (reference sequence). V was shortened by 2 bases and J by 3 bases, with 13 bases between the two germline ends. The CDR3 is 14 amino acids. The CDR3 bases are TGTGCCTGGAGTAACCAACAGGGTTACTATGGCTACACCTTC. It translates to CAWSNQQGYYGYTF. The complete variable domain, with remaining parts taken from reference TRBV30 and TRBJ1-2, reads SQTIHQWPATLVQPVGSPLSLECTVEGTSNPNLYWYRQAAGRGLQLLFYSVGIGQISSEVPQNLSASRPQDRQFILSSKKLLLSDSGFYLCAWSNQQGYYGYTFGSGTRLTVV.

J is TRBJ2-1 and V is TRBV6-5; TRBD2 matches at 9 bases. The CDR3 loop spans 14 amino acids. The V gene's germline CDR1 is MNHEY and CDR2 SVGAGI. J was trimmed by 8 bases and V by 6 bases; bases with no gene match: 8. Here the CDR3 reads CASRLAGVSYEQFF. The CDR3 DNA is TGTGCCAGCAGATTAGCGGGAGTTTCATATGAGCAGTTCTTC.

This clonotype has ten or more counts. The V call is TRBV20-1, the J call TRBJ2-1; D is possibly TRBD1 (6 bases). Trimming removed 8 bases at V and 0 bases at J, with 14 bases between. This CDR3 comprises 14 residues. Germline V gene sequence: CDR1 DFQATT, CDR2 SNEGSKA (reference sequence). The DNA of the CDR3 is TGCAGTTCCCAGGGGACGGTCTCCTACAATGAGCAGTTCTTC. It translates to CSSQGTVSYNEQFF.

Remarks on this clonotype: This could be a read error, since a much larger clone is one nucleotide away. Given the absence of the conserved phenylalanine or tryptophan at the CDR3 end, a read error is likely. The chain couples TRBV28 to TRBJ1-3, with TRBD1 as a possible D gene (6 bases). Germline values: CDR1 MDHEN, CDR2 SYDVKM. Trimming pared 4 bases from V and 0 bases from J, leaving 10 bases between. The CDR3 loop spans 15 amino acids. As DNA, the CDR3 is TGTGCCAGCAGTTGGGGGGCCCGCTCTGGAAACACCATATATCTT. This gives the protein CASSWGARSGNTIYL.

This clonotype was recorded a few times. The chain uses TRBV6-6 and TRBJ1-1; D is undetermined. Between the trimmed V and J ends, which lost 2 bases and 0 bases, there was a span of 7 bases. CDR3 length equals 14 residues. Germline values: CDR1 MNHNY, CDR2 SVGAGI (reference sequence). CDR3: CASSYRNLNTEAFF. In DNA, the CDR3 is TGTGCCAGCAGTTACAGGAACTTGAACACTGAAGCTTTCTTT.